This TCR beta chain stems from a study of vaccination and CD4 T cells after COVID-19. Study background: Testing by nasal swab PCR showed convalescent patients to be SARS-CoV-2 positive; fewer than ten were mild and one was severe.

Cultured CD4+ T-cell DNA underwent Oncomine TCR Beta short-read sequencing. Genomic DNA was isolated from CD4+ T cells that had been cultured. TCRdb reprocessed the PCR reads via MiXCR and lists one record per CDR3 protein. The sample has some 10,000 distinct CDR3 sequences, around 64% seen once; the top ten hold roughly 29%. V was pared by 2 bases and J by 0 bases, with 4 bases between. The CDR3 loop spans 14 amino acids. Looked up from germline, CDR1 is KGHSH and CDR2 is LQKENI. This clonotype was detected a few times. Antigen specificity is unknown. The treatment here: roughly 10-day PBMC culture with coronavirus spike peptide pools or control peptides (ViraFEST assay). TCR sequencing followed the expansion of antigen-specific T cells with peptide pools in ViraFEST. It was with roughly 10 IU/ml IL-2 and around 9.3 ug/ml peptide pools that 2.2 million or so PBMCs per well were cultured.

The chain joins TRBV18 to TRBJ2-2; D not resolved. The sequence derives from a human donor who had recovered from COVID-19. The specimen sequenced was CD4+ T cells from blood, cultured in vitro. CDR3 amino acids: CASSPAPNTGELFF. The CDR3 coding sequence is TGTGCCAGCTCACCAGCTCCGAACACCGGGGAGCTGTTTTTT.